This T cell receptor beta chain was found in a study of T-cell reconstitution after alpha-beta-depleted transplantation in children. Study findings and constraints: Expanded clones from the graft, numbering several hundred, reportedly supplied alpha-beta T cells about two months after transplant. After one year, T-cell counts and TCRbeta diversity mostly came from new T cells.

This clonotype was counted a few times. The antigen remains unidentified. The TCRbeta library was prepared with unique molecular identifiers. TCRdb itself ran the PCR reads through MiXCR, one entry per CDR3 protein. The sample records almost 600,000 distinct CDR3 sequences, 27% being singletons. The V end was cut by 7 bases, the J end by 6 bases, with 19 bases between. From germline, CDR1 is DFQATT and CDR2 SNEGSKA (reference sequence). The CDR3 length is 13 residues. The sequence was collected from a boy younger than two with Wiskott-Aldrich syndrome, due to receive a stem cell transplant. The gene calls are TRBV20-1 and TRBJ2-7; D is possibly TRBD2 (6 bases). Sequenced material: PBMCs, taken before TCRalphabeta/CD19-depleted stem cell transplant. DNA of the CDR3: TGCAGTGTGGTAAAGGACCCCGGGGGCGAGCAGTACTTC. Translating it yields CSVVKDPGGEQYF.